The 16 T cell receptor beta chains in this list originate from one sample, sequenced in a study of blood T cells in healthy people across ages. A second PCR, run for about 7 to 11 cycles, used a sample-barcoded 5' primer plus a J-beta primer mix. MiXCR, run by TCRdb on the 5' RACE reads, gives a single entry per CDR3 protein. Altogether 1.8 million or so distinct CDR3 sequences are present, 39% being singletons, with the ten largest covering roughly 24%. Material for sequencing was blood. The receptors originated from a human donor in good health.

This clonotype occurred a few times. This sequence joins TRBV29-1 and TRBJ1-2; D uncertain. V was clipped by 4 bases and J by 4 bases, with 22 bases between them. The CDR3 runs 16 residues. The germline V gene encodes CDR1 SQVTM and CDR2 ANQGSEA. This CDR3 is CSVAFPVLGLFYGYTF. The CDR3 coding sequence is TGCAGCGTTGCTTTCCCGGTACTGGGTTTATTCTATGGCTACACCTTC.

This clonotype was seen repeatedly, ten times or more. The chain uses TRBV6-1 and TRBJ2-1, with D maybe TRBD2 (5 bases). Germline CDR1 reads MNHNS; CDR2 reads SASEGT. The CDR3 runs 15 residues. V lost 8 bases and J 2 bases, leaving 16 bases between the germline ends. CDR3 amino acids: CASRSQRIPYNEQFF. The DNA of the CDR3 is TGTGCCAGCCGAAGCCAGCGGATCCCCTACAATGAGCAGTTCTTC.

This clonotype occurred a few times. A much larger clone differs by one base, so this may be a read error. CDR3 loop: CASSFDNQPQHF. CDR3 in DNA: TGTGCCAGCAGCTTCGACAATCAGCCCCAGCATTTT. The rearrangement uses TRBV7-2 and TRBJ1-5; D is ambiguous. V was clipped by 3 bases and J by 3 bases, with 3 bases between them. From germline, CDR1 is SGHTA and CDR2 FQGNSA. The CDR3 is 12 amino acids.

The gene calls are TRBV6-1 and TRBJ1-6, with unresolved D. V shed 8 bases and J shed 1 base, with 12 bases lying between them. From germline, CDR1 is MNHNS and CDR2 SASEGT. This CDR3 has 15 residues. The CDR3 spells CASGASGSYNSPLHF. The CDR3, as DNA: TGTGCCAGCGGTGCGTCCGGGTCCTATAATTCACCCCTCCACTTT.

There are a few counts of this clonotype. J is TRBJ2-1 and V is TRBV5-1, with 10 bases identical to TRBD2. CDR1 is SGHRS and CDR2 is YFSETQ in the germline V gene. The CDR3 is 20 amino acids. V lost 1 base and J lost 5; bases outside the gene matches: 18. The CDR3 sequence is CASSLTASGSGGVWDNEQFF. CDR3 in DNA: TGCGCCAGCAGCTTGACGGCTTCGGGAAGCGGGGGGGTCTGGGACAATGAGCAGTTCTTC.

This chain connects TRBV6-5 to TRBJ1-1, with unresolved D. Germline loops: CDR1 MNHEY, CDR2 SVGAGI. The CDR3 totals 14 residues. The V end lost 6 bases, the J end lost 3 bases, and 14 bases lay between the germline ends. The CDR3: CASSPYGLDTEAFF. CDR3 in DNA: TGTGCCAGCAGCCCCTATGGGCTAGACACTGAAGCTTTCTTT.

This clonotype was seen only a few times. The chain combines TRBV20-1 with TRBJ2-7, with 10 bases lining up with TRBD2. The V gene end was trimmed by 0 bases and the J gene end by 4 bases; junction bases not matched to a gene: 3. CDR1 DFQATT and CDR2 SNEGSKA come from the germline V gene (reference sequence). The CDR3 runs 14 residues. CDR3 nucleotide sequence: TGCAGTGCTAGAGATAAGCGGGGGGGGTACGAGCAGTACTTC. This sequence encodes CSARDKRGGYEQYF.

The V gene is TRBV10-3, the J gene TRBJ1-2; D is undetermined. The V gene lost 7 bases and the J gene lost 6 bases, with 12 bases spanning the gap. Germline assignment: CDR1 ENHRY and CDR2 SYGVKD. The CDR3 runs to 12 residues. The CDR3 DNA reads TGTGCCATCACCACGGATCACCATGGCTACACCTTC. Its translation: CAITTDHHGYTF.

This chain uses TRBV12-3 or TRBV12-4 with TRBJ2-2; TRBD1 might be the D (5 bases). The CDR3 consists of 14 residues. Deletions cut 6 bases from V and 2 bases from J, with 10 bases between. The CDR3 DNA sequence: TGTGCCAGCAGAGGACAAGTAAACACCGGGGAGCTGTTTTTT. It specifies CASRGQVNTGELFF.

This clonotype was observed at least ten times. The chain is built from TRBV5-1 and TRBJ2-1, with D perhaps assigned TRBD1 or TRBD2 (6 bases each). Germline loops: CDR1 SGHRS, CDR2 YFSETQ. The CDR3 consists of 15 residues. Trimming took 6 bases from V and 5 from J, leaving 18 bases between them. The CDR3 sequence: CASTSRGGLNNEQFF. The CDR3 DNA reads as TGCGCCAGCACTTCGCGAGGGGGGCTAAACAATGAGCAGTTCTTC. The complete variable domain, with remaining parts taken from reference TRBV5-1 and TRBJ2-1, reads KAGVTQTPRYLIKTRGQQVTLSCSPISGHRSVSWYQQTPGQGLQFLFEYFSETQRNKGNFPGRFSGRQFSNSRSEMNVSTLELGDSALYLCASTSRGGLNNEQFFGPGTRLTVL.

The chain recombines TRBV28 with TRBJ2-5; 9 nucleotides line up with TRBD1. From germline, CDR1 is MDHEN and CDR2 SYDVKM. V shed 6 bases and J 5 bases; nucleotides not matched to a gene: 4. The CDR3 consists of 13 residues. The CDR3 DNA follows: TGTGCCAGCAGACTTGACAGGGGGGAGACCCAGTACTTC. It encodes CASRLDRGETQYF.

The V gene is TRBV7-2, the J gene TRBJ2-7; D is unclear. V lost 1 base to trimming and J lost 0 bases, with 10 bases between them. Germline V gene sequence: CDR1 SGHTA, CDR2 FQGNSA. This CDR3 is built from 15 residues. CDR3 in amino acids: CASSLDTKSSYEQYF. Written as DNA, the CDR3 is TGTGCCAGCAGCTTAGATACAAAGAGCTCCTACGAGCAGTACTTC. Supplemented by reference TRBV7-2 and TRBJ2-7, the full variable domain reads GAGVSQSPSNKVTEKGKDVELRCDPISGHTALYWYRQSLGQGLEFLIYFQGNSAPDKSGLPSDRFSAERTGGSVSTLTIQRTQQEDSAVYLCASSLDTKSSYEQYFGPGTRLTVT.

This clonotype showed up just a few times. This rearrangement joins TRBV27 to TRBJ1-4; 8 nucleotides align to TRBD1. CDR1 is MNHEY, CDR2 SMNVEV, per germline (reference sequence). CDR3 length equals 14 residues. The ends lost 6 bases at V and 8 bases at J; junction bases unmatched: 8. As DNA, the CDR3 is TGTGCCAGCAGAGCCCTCGGACAGGGAGAAAAACTGTTTTTT. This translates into CASRALGQGEKLFF.

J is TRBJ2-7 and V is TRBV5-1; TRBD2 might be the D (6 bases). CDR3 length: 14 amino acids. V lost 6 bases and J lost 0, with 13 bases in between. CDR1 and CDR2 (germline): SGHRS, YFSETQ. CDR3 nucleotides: TGCGCCAGCAAGCCGGGGACTGACTCCTACGAGCAGTACTTC. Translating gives CASKPGTDSYEQYF.

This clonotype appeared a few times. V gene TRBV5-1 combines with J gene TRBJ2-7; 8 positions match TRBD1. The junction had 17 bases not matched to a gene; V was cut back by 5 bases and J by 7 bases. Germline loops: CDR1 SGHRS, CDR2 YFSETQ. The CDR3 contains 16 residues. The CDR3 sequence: CASSSILSGTGKEQYF. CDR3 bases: TGCGCCAGCAGTTCCATTCTATCCGGGACAGGAAAAGAGCAGTACTTC. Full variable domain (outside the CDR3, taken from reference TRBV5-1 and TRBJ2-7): KAGVTQTPRYLIKTRGQQVTLSCSPISGHRSVSWYQQTPGQGLQFLFEYFSETQRNKGNFPGRFSGRQFSNSRSEMNVSTLELGDSALYLCASSSILSGTGKEQYFGPGTRLTVT.

Written as DNA, the CDR3 is TGTGCCAGCAGTACCTTACAGGAGAGACGTAAAAATTCACCCCTCCACTTT. It encodes CASSTLQERRKNSPLHF. The V and J genes are TRBV12-3 or TRBV12-4 and TRBJ1-6; D may be TRBD1 (5 bases). This CDR3 is built from 17 residues. Trimming stripped 5 bases from V and 7 bases from J, with 21 bases between.